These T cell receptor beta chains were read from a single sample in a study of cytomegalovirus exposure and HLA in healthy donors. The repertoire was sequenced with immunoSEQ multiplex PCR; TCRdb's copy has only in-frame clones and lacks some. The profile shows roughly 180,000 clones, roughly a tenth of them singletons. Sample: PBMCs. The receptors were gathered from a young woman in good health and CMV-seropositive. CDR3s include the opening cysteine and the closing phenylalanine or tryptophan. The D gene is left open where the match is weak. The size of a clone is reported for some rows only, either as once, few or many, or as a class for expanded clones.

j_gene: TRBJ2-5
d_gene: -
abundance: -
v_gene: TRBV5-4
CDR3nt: TGTGCCAGCAGCTTGGCACAAGAGACCCAGTACTTC
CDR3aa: CASSLAQETQYF

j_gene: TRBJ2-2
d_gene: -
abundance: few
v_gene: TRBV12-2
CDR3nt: TGTGCAAGTCGCTTAGCGCGGCAGGGGGCAGTGACCGGGGAGCTGTTTTTT
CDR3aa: CASRLARQGAVTGELFF

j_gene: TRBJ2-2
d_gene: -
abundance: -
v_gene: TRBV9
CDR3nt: TGTGCCAGCAGCGTAGGGGAGCTGAACACCGGGGAGCTGTTTTTT
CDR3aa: CASSVGELNTGELFF

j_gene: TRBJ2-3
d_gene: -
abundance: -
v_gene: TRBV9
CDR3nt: TGTGCCAGCAGCGGCCGGGGTCCAACTACGGATACGCAGTATTTT
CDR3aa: CASSGRGPTTDTQYF

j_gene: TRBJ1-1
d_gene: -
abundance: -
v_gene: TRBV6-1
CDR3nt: TGTGCCAGCAGGGCATATGGCATGAACACTGAAGCTTTCTTT
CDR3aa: CASRAYGMNTEAFF

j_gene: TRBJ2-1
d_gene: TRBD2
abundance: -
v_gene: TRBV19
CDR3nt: TGTGCCAGTAGTAGCGACGGCGGGAGCACCTACAATGAGCAGTTCTTC
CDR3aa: CASSSDGGSTYNEQFF

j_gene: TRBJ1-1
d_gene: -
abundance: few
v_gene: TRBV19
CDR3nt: TGTGCCAGTAGTATCGATGGACAGATAAACACTGAAGCTTTCTTT
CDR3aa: CASSIDGQINTEAFF

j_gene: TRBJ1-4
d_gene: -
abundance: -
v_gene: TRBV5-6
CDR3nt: TGTGCCAGCAGCTTGGGGCGGGAAACCAGTGAAAAACTGTTTTTT
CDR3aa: CASSLGRETSEKLFF

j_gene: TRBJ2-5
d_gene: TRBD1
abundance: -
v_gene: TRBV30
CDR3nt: TGTGCCTGGAGTCCCCACAGGGGGACCCGAGAGACCCAGTACTTC
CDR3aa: CAWSPHRGTRETQYF

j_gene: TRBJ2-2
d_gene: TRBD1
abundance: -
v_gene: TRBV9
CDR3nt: TGTGCCAGCAGCTCCCAGGGGGCAGACACCGGGGAGCTGTTTTTT
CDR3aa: CASSSQGADTGELFF

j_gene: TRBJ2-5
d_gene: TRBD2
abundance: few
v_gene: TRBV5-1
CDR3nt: TGCGCCAGCAGCTTGGGACTAGCGGGGCAAGAGACCCAGTACTTC
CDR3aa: CASSLGLAGQETQYF

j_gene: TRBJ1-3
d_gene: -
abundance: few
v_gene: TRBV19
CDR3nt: TGTGCCAGTAGTTTGAGACAGCGTTTCTCTGGAAACACCATATATTTT
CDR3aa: CASSLRQRFSGNTIYF

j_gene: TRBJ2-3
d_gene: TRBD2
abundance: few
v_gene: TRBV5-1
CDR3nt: TGCGCCAGCAGCTTGGCCTACACGGGAGGGGGGGAAGATACGCAGTATTTT
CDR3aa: CASSLAYTGGGEDTQYF

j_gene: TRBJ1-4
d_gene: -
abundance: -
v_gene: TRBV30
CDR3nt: TGTGCCTGGAGTGTAAACGGGGGAGAAAAACTGTTTTTT
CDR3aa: CAWSVNGGEKLFF

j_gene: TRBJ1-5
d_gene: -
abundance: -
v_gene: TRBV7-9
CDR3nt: TGTGCCAGCAGCTTAGGTGGCCAGCCCCAGCATTTT
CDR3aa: CASSLGGQPQHF

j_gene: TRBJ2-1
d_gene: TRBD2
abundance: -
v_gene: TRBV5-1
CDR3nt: TGCGCAACCGGGACTAGCGGGAGAATGAATGAGCAGTTCTTC
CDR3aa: CATGTSGRMNEQFF

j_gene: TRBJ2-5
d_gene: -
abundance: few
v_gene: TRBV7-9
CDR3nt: TGTGCCAGCAGCTTAGGACGCGGATCTCAAGAGACCCAGTACTTC
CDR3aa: CASSLGRGSQETQYF

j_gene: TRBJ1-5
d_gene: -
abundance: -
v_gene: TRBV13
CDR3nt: TGTGCCAGCAGCTTGAGTTTAAACCAGCCCCAGCATTTT
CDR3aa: CASSLSLNQPQHF

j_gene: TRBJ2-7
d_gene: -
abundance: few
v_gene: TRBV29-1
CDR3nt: TGCAGCGTTGTGGGGGCCGAGACAGCCCTTACGGCCTATTCCTACGAGCAGTACTTC
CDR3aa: CSVVGAETALTAYSYEQYF

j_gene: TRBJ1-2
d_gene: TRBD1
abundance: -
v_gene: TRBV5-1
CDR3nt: TGCGCCAGCAGCTTAGGGACAGGGACGACGGGCTACACCTTC
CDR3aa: CASSLGTGTTGYTF

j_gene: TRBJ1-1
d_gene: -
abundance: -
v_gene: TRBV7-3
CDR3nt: TGTGCCAGCAGCTTAACGGCGGGAACGTATGAAGCTTTCTTT
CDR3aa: CASSLTAGTYEAFF

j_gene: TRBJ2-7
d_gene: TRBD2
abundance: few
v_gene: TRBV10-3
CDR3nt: TGTGCCATCAGCTACCCAGGGCGGGAGTACGAGCAGTACTTC
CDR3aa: CAISYPGREYEQYF

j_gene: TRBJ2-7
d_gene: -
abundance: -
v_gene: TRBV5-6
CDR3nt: TGTGCCAGCAGCCACCCGAGCCAGGGCAACGAGCAGTACTTC
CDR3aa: CASSHPSQGNEQYF

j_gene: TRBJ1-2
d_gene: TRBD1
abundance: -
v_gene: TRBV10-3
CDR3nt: TGTGCCATCAGTGACTTGACAGGGAGAGCTAACTATGGCTACACCTTC
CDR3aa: CAISDLTGRANYGYTF

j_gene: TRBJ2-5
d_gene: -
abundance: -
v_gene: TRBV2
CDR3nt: TGTGCCAGCACTAGCGTAGAGACCCAGTACTTC
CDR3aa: CASTSVETQYF

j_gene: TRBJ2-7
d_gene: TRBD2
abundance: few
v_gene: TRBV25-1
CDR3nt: TGTGCCAGCAGTGACTTGTCGGGGGGGATTGGGGAGCAGTACTTC
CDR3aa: CASSDLSGGIGEQYF

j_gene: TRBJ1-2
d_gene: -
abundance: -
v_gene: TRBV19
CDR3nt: TGTGCCAGTAGTATGACAACCCGGAATGGCTACACCTTC
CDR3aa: CASSMTTRNGYTF

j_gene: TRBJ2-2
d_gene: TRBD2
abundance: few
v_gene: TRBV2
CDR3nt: TGTGCCAGCAGTGAAATAGGGTCTAGCGGGGCCGGGGAGCTGTTTTTT
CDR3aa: CASSEIGSSGAGELFF

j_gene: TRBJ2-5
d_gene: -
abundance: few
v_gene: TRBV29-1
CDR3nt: TGCAGCGCCGGGGGACCTCGGGAGGAGACCCAGTACTTC
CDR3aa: CSAGGPREETQYF

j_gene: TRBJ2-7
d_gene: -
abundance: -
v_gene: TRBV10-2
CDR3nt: TGCGCCAGCAGTGATACCCTAGAAGTTGGCGAGCAGTACTTC
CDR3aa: CASSDTLEVGEQYF

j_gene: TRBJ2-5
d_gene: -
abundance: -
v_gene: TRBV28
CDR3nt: TGTGCCAGCAGTTTATGGAGTGACGGGGAGACCCAGTACTTC
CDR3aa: CASSLWSDGETQYF

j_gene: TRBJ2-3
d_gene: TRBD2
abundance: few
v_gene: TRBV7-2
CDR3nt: TGTGCCAGCAGCTCTCAAGCGGGAGGGGGCACAGATACGCAGTATTTT
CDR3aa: CASSSQAGGGTDTQYF

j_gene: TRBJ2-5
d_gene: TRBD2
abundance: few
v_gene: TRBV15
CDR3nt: TGTGCCACCAGCAGAGATCAGGTCGGGGGGCAAGAGACCCAGTACTTC
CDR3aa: CATSRDQVGGQETQYF

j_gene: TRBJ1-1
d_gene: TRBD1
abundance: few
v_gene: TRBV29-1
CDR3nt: TGCAGCGTTGCGTGGACAGGGAGGCACACTGAAGCTTTCTTT
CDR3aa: CSVAWTGRHTEAFF

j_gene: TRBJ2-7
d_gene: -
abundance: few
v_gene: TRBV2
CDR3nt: TGTGCCAGCCAGCAGGGATCCTACGAGCAGTACTTC
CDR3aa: CASQQGSYEQYF

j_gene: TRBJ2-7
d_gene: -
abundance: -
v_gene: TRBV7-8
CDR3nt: TGTGCCAGCAGCTTAGCGTTCCTAGTCCTAAACGAGCAGTACTTC
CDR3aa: CASSLAFLVLNEQYF

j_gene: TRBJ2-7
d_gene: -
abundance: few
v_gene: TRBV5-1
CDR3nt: TGCGCCAGCAGCCCCTTCAGGGCAGGGGCACACGAGCAGTACTTC
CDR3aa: CASSPFRAGAHEQYF

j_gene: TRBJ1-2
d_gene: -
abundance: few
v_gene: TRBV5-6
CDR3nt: TGTGCCAGCAGCGGAGACAGAGCCCCCTATGGCTACACCTTC
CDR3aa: CASSGDRAPYGYTF

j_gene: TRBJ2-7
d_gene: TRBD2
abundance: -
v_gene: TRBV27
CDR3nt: TGTGCCAGCAGTTTAAGGCTAGCGGGACCCTACGAGCAGTACTTC
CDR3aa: CASSLRLAGPYEQYF

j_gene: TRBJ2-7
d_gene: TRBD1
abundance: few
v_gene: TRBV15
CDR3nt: TGTGCCTCCGTACCCGGGACAGGGATTTCCTACGAGCAGTACTTC
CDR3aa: CASVPGTGISYEQYF

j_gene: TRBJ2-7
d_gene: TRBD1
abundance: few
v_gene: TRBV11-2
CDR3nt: TGTGCCAGCAGCTCCCGGGACAGGGACCACGAGCAGTACTTC
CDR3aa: CASSSRDRDHEQYF

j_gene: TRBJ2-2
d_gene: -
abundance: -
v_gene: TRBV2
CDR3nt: TGTGCCAGCCAGACAGCGAACACCGGGGAGCTGTTTTTT
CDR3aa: CASQTANTGELFF

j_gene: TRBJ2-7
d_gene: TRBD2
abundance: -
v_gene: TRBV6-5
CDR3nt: TGTGCCAGCAGTTACCAAGCGGGAGGGCCGGACGAGCAGTACTTC
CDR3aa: CASSYQAGGPDEQYF

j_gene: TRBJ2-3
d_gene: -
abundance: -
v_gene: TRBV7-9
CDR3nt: TGTGCCAGCAGCTCGGTTTCTAGCGACCTCTCGGGGAATACGCAGTATTTT
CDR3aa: CASSSVSSDLSGNTQYF

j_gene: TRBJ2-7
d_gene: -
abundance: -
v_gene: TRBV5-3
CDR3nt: TGTGCCAGAAGCTTGGACTACTCCTACGAGCAGTACTTC
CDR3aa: CARSLDYSYEQYF

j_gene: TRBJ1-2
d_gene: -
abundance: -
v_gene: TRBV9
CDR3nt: TGTGCCAGCAGCGTAGCTTCGGGAGGGTCGGCCTATGGCTACACCTTC
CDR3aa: CASSVASGGSAYGYTF

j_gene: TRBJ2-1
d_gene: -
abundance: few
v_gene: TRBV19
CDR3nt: TGTGCCAGTAGTTCCTCTTTGAGCTCCTACAATGAGCAGTTCTTC
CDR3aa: CASSSSLSSYNEQFF

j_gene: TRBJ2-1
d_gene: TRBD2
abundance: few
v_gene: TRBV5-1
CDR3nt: TGCGCCAGCAGCATTATAGCGGGAGGAGGGTACAATGAGCAGTTCTTC
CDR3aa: CASSIIAGGGYNEQFF

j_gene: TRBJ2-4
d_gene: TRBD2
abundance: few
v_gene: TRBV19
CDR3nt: TGTGCCAGTAGTATCTTGGGAACTAGCGCGGGGGTTGGCATTCAGTACTTC
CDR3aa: CASSILGTSAGVGIQYF